The 23 T cell receptor beta chains below were found in one sample sequenced in a study of CD8+CD57+ T cells in acquired aplastic anemia. In patients chosen for sequencing, flow cytometry had shown CD8+CD57+ cell expansion. TCR beta VDJ combinations and CDR3 sequences were profiled from genomic DNA. Each CDR3 protein is one row after TCRdb ran MiXCR on the reads. The table shows 150,000 to 200,000 distinct CDR3 sequences, with approximately 48% occurring only once. The sequenced sample was sorted CD4+, CD8+, or CD8+CD57+ T cells (not recorded which) from PBMCs. The receptors shown here come from a human donor with aplastic anemia.

Notes on this clonotype: This may be a read error: a much more frequent sequence differs by one nucleotide. The CDR3 here is CASSLDLGDTGHF. The CDR3 bases are TGCGCCAGCAGCTTGGACCTCGGGGACACCGGGCATTTT. The chain is built from TRBV10-2 and TRBJ1-5; D possibly corresponds to TRBD1 (6 bases). The CDR3 loop spans 13 amino acids. V was pared by 6 bases and J by 15 bases, with 21 bases between. The germline CDR1 and CDR2 sequences are WSHSY and SAAADI.

The V and J genes are TRBV20-1 and TRBJ1-2, with D perhaps TRBD1 (6 bases). This CDR3 comprises 12 residues. Germline-derived CDR1 and CDR2 are DFQATT and SNEGSKA (reference sequence). The V end was cut by 3 bases, the J end by 7 bases, with 12 bases between. The CDR3, as DNA: TGCAGTGCTAGGGTGGGGGGGGCTGGCTACACCTTC. It encodes CSARVGGAGYTF.

This clonotype turned up a few times. The chain has TRBV13 and TRBJ1-2, with D tentatively TRBD1 (6 bases). Germline values: CDR1 PRHDT, CDR2 FYEKMQ (reference sequence). The CDR3 covers 15 residues. V was shortened by 5 bases and J by 4 bases, with 17 bases between the two germline ends. The CDR3 nucleotides are TGTGCCAGCAGCCCCCGGACAGAAATTTTCTATGGCTACACCTTC. It yields the protein CASSPRTEIFYGYTF.

This chain joins TRBV7-9 and TRBJ1-4, with TRBD1 as a possible D gene (5 bases). Germline CDR1 SEHNR, CDR2 FQNEAQ (reference sequence). The CDR3 has 12 residues. V lost 8 bases to trimming and J lost 8 bases, with 12 bases between them. The CDR3 loop is CASDSTGEKLFF. Here the CDR3 DNA reads TGTGCCAGCGACAGCACTGGGGAAAAACTGTTTTTT.

The CDR3 protein is CASSTQSAGGEQYF. The CDR3 DNA follows: TGTGCCAGCAGCACCCAATCCGCCGGGGGCGAGCAGTACTTC. The V call is TRBV9, the J call TRBJ2-7, with D perhaps matching TRBD2 (6 bases). There are 14 residues in the CDR3. V gave up 4 bases and J gave up 6 bases, with 17 bases separating them. Germline V gene sequence: CDR1 SGDLS, CDR2 YYNGEE.

The chain has TRBV10-3 and TRBJ1-6; 7 bases align to TRBD1. With V trimmed by 4 bases and J by 6 bases, 6 bases remained unmatched. CDR1 is ENHRY, CDR2 SYGVKD, per germline. This CDR3 is built from 15 residues. CDR3 sequence reads: CAISGTGPVNSPLHF. For the CDR3, the DNA is TGTGCCATCAGTGGGACAGGACCCGTTAATTCACCCCTCCACTTT.

As regards this clonotype: The germline gene is not matched at one end of the junction; a read error may be the cause. The chain recombines TRBV2 with TRBJ2-2; TRBD1 is a possible D gene (6 bases). Germline V CDR1 and CDR2: SNHLY, FYNNEI. The CDR3 spans 15 residues. The CDR3 loop reads CVSSETGMGTGELFF. DNA of the CDR3: TGTGTCAGCAGTGAAACAGGGATGGGCACCGGGGAGCTGTTTTTT.

This clonotype was detected once. It may be a read error: a sequence one base away is much more abundant. The conserved phenylalanine or tryptophan is not found at the CDR3 terminus, so this likely reflects a read error. The V call is TRBV11-2, the J call TRBJ1-2; D remains ambiguous. V dropped 3 bases and J dropped 3 bases, with 8 bases sitting between them. The CDR3 contains 13 residues. Germline loops: CDR1 SGHAT, CDR2 FQNNGV. CDR3 DNA: TGTGCCAGCAGCTTCCCCGGAGACTATGGCTACACCTGC. Its translation is CASSFPGDYGYTC.

In this sample, this clonotype turned up many times. The chain combines TRBV19 with TRBJ2-1, with D possibly matching TRBD1 (6 bases). Germline V gives CDR1 LNHDA, CDR2 SQIVND (reference sequence). Trimming shortened V by 4 bases and J by 7 bases, and 8 bases separated the two germline ends. The CDR3 contains 12 residues. DNA of the CDR3: TGTGCCAGTAGTACCACAGGGAATGAGCAGTTCTTC. This sequence encodes CASSTTGNEQFF.

This clonotype was seen at least ten times. This rearrangement joins TRBV4-1 to TRBJ1-2; D might be TRBD1 (5 bases). CDR1 is MGHRA, CDR2 YSYEKL, per germline. The length of the CDR3 is 13 residues. Trimming left V 6 bases short and J 2 bases short, with 10 bases between. CDR3 sequence (DNA): TGCGCCAGCAGAGAGGGGACCAACTATGGCTACACCTTC. Translation: CASREGTNYGYTF.

The rearrangement uses TRBV15 and TRBJ1-2, with D maybe TRBD1 (5 bases). The germline V gene has CDR1 LNHNV and CDR2 YYDKDF (reference sequence). The CDR3 covers 16 residues. V lost 1 base and J lost 3, with 15 bases in between. CDR3: CATSRGLGGVDYGYTF. In nucleotides, the CDR3 is TGTGCCACCAGCAGAGGGCTTGGGGGTGTAGACTATGGCTACACCTTC.

This clonotype has just a few counts. The genes are TRBV20-1 and TRBJ2-7, with 10 positions matching TRBD2. CDR3 length: 13 amino acids. The germline V gene has CDR1 DFQATT and CDR2 SNEGSKA (reference sequence). Trimming removed 5 bases from V and 5 bases from J; junction bases left unmatched: 6. CDR3 sequence (DNA): TGCAGTGCTCGACTAGCGGGCAGGGACGAGCAGTACTTC. Amino acids: CSARLAGRDEQYF.

This clonotype was counted many times. The rearrangement uses TRBV2 and TRBJ2-1; D ambiguous. The CDR3 consists of 16 residues. V was shortened by 5 bases and J by 3 bases, with 17 bases between the two germline ends. CDR1 is SNHLY and CDR2 is FYNNEI in the germline V gene. In nucleotides, the CDR3 is TGTGCCAGCAGTAGTAACGGACCCTCCCTCTACAATGAGCAGTTCTTC. Protein: CASSSNGPSLYNEQFF. Full variable domain (rest looked up from reference TRBV2 and TRBJ2-1): EPEVTQTPSHQVTQMGQEVILRCVPISNHLYFYWYRQILGQKVEFLVSFYNNEISEKSEIFDDQFSVERPDGSNFTLKIRSTKLEDSAMYFCASSSNGPSLYNEQFFGPGTRLTVL.

This clonotype was counted ten times or more. The rearrangement joins TRBV10-3 to TRBJ1-1; 7 bases line up with TRBD1. The V gene end was trimmed by 3 bases and the J gene end by 6 bases; junction bases not matched to a gene: 13. The CDR3 spans 16 residues. Germline CDR1 ENHRY, CDR2 SYGVKD. The CDR3 reads CAISDLRQGNSAEAFF. CDR3 bases: TGTGCCATCAGTGACCTTCGACAGGGAAACAGCGCTGAAGCTTTCTTT.

This clonotype was observed a few times. The rearrangement links TRBV29-1 to TRBJ2-7; 7 bases agree with TRBD1. The V segment lost 7 bases and the J segment 2 bases; nucleotides outside the gene matches: 8. CDR3 length: 13 residues. Germline V gene sequence: CDR1 SQVTM, CDR2 ANQGSEA. The chain's CDR3 is CSALGQETYEQYF. The CDR3 DNA follows: TGCAGCGCCCTAGGACAGGAAACCTACGAGCAGTACTTC.

This clonotype was observed at least ten times. V and J are TRBV10-3 and TRBJ2-3; tentatively, D is TRBD2 (6 bases). This CDR3 has 14 amino acids. Trimming left V 2 bases short and J 5 bases short, with 11 bases between. The germline V gene has CDR1 ENHRY and CDR2 SYGVKD. CDR3 nucleotide sequence: TGTGCCATCAGTGAGGCTAGCGATGGAGATACGCAGTATTTT. Protein product: CAISEASDGDTQYF.

This clonotype was observed at least ten times. The V call is TRBV3-1, the J call TRBJ2-2; D not certain. V lost 1 base and J 6 bases, leaving 6 bases between the germline ends. This CDR3 is built from 13 residues. Germline V gene data show CDR1 as LGHDT and CDR2 as YNNKEL (reference sequence). This chain's CDR3 is CASSQGLAGELFF. CDR3 DNA: TGTGCCAGCAGCCAAGGGCTAGCCGGGGAGCTGTTTTTT. The entire variable domain, with the rest obtained from reference TRBV3-1 and TRBJ2-2, is as follows: DTAVSQTPKYLVTQMGNDKSIKCEQNLGHDTMYWYKQDSKKFLKIMFSYNNKELIINETVPNRFSPKSPDKAHLNLHINSLELGDSAVYFCASSQGLAGELFFGEGSRLTVL.

The rearrangement links TRBV5-4 to TRBJ2-2, with D possibly TRBD1 on 6 matching bases. Trimming pared 3 bases from V and 2 bases from J, leaving 14 bases between. Germline V CDR1 and CDR2: SGHNT, YYREEE (reference sequence). The CDR3 is 16 amino acids. The CDR3 reads CASSSAGTPNTGELFF. In DNA form, the CDR3 reads TGTGCCAGCAGCTCCGCCGGGACACCAAACACCGGGGAGCTGTTTTTT.

This clonotype was seen a few times. CDR3 in DNA: TGTGCCAGCAAGGGCACCCTCTACGAGCAGTACTTC. It codes for CASKGTLYEQYF. The V gene is TRBV2, the J gene TRBJ2-7; D call uncertain. The CDR3 is 12 residues long. V lost 7 bases and J lost 3, with 10 bases in between. The germline V gene has CDR1 SNHLY and CDR2 FYNNEI.

The chain combines TRBV20-1 with TRBJ2-7, with 7 bases that match TRBD2. The germline V gene encodes CDR1 DFQATT and CDR2 SNEGSKA (reference sequence). The CDR3 consists of 14 residues. V trimming: 2 bases; J trimming: 2 bases; junction bases outside the gene matches: 6. In DNA, the CDR3 is TGCAGTGCTAGAATGCCTAGCGGCACCTACGAGCAGTACTTC. It codes for CSARMPSGTYEQYF.

In its sample, this clonotype was seen a few times. This sequence may be a read error, since a much larger clone differs from it by one base. The V call is TRBV4-2, the J call TRBJ2-6, with D perhaps matching TRBD2 (5 bases). Germline CDR1 reads LGHNA; CDR2 reads YNFKEQ. The CDR3 covers 17 residues. CDR3 DNA sequence: TGTGCCTGCAGCCAACAAAACGTCGGGCGGGCGGCCAACGTCCTGACTTTC. Amino acid sequence: CACSQQNVGRAANVLTF.

This clonotype was counted between two and nine times. J is TRBJ2-3 and V is TRBV29-1, with TRBD2 identical over 10 bases. Germline V gene lookup returns CDR1 SQVTM and CDR2 ANQGSEA. The CDR3 is 14 residues long. J lost 2 bases, V lost 3 bases, and 2 bases had no gene match. The CDR3 is CSVDGTSDTDTQYF. In DNA, the CDR3 is TGCAGCGTTGATGGGACTAGCGACACAGATACGCAGTATTTT.

Notes on this clonotype: One junction end disagrees with the germline gene, perhaps due to a read error. The chain recombines TRBV2 with TRBJ1-2; D may be TRBD1 (5 bases). Per germline, CDR1 SNHLY and CDR2 FYNNEI. This CDR3 region has 12 residues. The CDR3 reads CASREGAAGYTF. CDR3 DNA: TGTGCCAGCAGGGAAGGGGCCGCTGGCTACACCTTC.